These 31 T cell receptor beta chains were sequenced from one sample in a study of T-cell reconstitution after alpha-beta-depleted transplantation in children. Unique molecular identifiers were incorporated into the prepared TCRbeta library. TCRdb processed the PCR reads anew with MiXCR; each CDR3 protein has one entry. The sample includes 230,000 or so distinct CDR3 sequences, approximately 12% of them seen just once. Material: PBMCs from the stem cell graft donor, obtained from the stem cell graft. The receptors come from a human donor who donated a stem cell graft to a child with acute lymphoblastic leukemia.

This clonotype was counted a few times. This chain connects TRBV7-2 to TRBJ2-7; D is possibly TRBD1 (5 bases). The CDR3 runs to 13 residues. V shed 5 bases and J shed 5 bases, with 13 bases lying between them. Looked up from germline, CDR1 is SGHTA and CDR2 is FQGNSA. As DNA, the CDR3 is TGTGCCAGCAGCCAGGGTCCCGTTGACGAGCAGTACTTC. Encoded protein: CASSQGPVDEQYF.

This clonotype came up many times. This chain uses TRBV9 with TRBJ2-7, with D maybe TRBD2 (6 bases). CDR3 length: 17 residues. The V gene lost 0 bases and the J gene lost 3 bases, with 19 bases spanning the gap. The germline V gene has CDR1 SGDLS and CDR2 YYNGEE. The CDR3 coding sequence is TGTGCCAGCAGCGTAGCCCCTGGGCGGGATGTGCTCTACGAGCAGTACTTC. Encoded protein: CASSVAPGRDVLYEQYF.

Remarks on this clonotype: A much larger clone differs by one base, so this may be a read error. The chain is built from TRBV6-1 and TRBJ2-2; the D call may be TRBD1 or TRBD2 (6 bases each). Germline V lookup: CDR1 MNHNS, CDR2 SASEGT. This CDR3 is 12 amino acids long. V lost 6 bases and J lost 9, with 11 bases in between. CDR3 coding DNA: TGTGCCAGCAGGGAGGGGGGCCGGGAGCTGTTTTTT. Translating it yields CASREGGRELFF.

With regard to this clonotype: The junction shows a germline mismatch at one end, possibly a read error. The chain employs TRBV5-1 and TRBJ1-4, with D tentatively TRBD1 (6 bases). The CDR3 totals 14 residues. CDR1 is SGHRS and CDR2 is YFSETQ in the germline V gene. The CDR3 DNA reads TGCGCCAGCAGCCGGCACAGGGAAAATGAAAAACTGTTTTTC. Translated: CASSRHRENEKLFF. Drawing the rest from reference TRBV5-1 and TRBJ1-4, the complete variable domain is KAGVTQTPRYLIKTRGQQVTLSCSPISGHRSVSWYQQTPGQGLQFLFEYFSETQRNKGNFPGRFSGRQFSNSRSEMNVSTLELGDSALYLCASSRHRENEKLFFGSGTQLSVL.

This clonotype was recorded many times. The genes are TRBV6-5 and TRBJ2-1, with D tentatively TRBD1 (5 bases). V was cut by 0 bases and J by 2 bases, with 8 bases left in between. Germline V gene sequence: CDR1 MNHEY, CDR2 SVGAGI. This CDR3 is 15 amino acids long. CDR3 DNA sequence: TGTGCCAGCAGTTACTCCGGCAGGGCCTACAATGAGCAGTTCTTC. Protein: CASSYSGRAYNEQFF.

This clonotype has a count of ten or more. CDR3 amino acids: CASSPGGELWEKLFF. The CDR3 bases are TGTGCCAGCAGCCCCGGGGGGGAGCTTTGGGAAAAACTGTTTTTT. This chain uses TRBV9 with TRBJ1-4; the D gene is possibly TRBD1 (5 bases). The CDR3 sequence is 15 residues long. Per germline, CDR1 SGDLS and CDR2 YYNGEE. V shed 4 bases and J shed 8 bases, with 18 bases lying between them. Full variable domain (missing parts from reference TRBV9 and TRBJ1-4): DSGVTQTPKHLITATGQRVTLRCSPRSGDLSVYWYQQSLDQGLQFLIQYYNGEERAKGNILERFSAQQFPDLHSELNLSSLELGDSALYFCASSPGGELWEKLFFGSGTQLSVL.

This clonotype was recorded at least ten times. The chain recombines TRBV20-1 with TRBJ1-2; 8 bases match TRBD1. V dropped 4 bases and J dropped 4; count of bases not matched to a gene: 2. This CDR3 is 12 amino acids long. CDR1 and CDR2 (germline): DFQATT, SNEGSKA (reference sequence). For the CDR3, the DNA is TGCAGTGCTACTGGACAGGGCTATGGCTACACCTTC. Its translation: CSATGQGYGYTF.

This clonotype was observed many times. The chain has TRBV30 and TRBJ1-1, with D uncertain. Germline CDR1 reads GTSNPN; CDR2 reads SVGIG (reference sequence). This CDR3 is built from 12 residues. The V and J ends lost 4 bases and 2 bases respectively, with 8 bases between them. Here the CDR3 reads CAWTVGNTEAFF. The CDR3 coding sequence is TGTGCCTGGACCGTTGGCAACACTGAAGCTTTCTTT.

This chain uses TRBV11-2 with TRBJ2-3; TRBD1 or TRBD2 may be the D gene (5 bases each). Trimming left V 5 bases short and J 2 bases short, with 14 bases between. Germline values: CDR1 SGHAT, CDR2 FQNNGV. This CDR3 is built from 15 residues. In DNA form, the CDR3 reads TGTGCCAGCAGCAGGGACGGAGTCCTCACAGATACGCAGTATTTT. Translation gives CASSRDGVLTDTQYF.

This clonotype was counted many times. V usage is TRBV12-3 or TRBV12-4 and J usage is TRBJ1-6, with 10 bases identical to TRBD1. CDR3 size: 14 residues. Unmatched junction bases numbered 3, after V lost 7 bases and J lost 6 bases. The CDR3 coding sequence is TGTGCCAGCAAAGGACAGGGGGTTAATTCACCCCTCCACTTT. Protein product: CASKGQGVNSPLHF.

The rearrangement links TRBV5-1 to TRBJ2-1; TRBD1 might be the D (5 bases). Trimming stripped 2 bases from V and 4 bases from J, with 10 bases between. The CDR3 has 14 amino acids. The germline V gene encodes CDR1 SGHRS and CDR2 YFSETQ. DNA for the CDR3: TGCGCCAGCAGCTTACCGACAGTATACAATGAGCAGTTCTTC. The encoded protein is CASSLPTVYNEQFF. Complete variable domain (other parts from reference TRBV5-1 and TRBJ2-1): KAGVTQTPRYLIKTRGQQVTLSCSPISGHRSVSWYQQTPGQGLQFLFEYFSETQRNKGNFPGRFSGRQFSNSRSEMNVSTLELGDSALYLCASSLPTVYNEQFFGPGTRLTVL.

The rearrangement links TRBV18 to TRBJ1-1, with 9 bases fitting TRBD1. The CDR3 is 13 residues long. V trimming: 3 bases; J trimming: 7 bases; junction bases outside the gene matches: 3. The V gene's germline CDR1 is KGHSH and CDR2 LQKENI. The CDR3 sequence is CASSPGTGNEAFF. As DNA, the CDR3 is TGTGCCAGCTCACCTGGGACAGGGAATGAAGCTTTCTTT.

This clonotype was found many times. V is TRBV27 and J is TRBJ1-2; 7 bases agree with TRBD1. The length of the CDR3 is 13 residues. Germline CDR1 and CDR2: MNHEY and SMNVEV (reference sequence). V shed 5 bases, J shed 4 bases, and the junction held 4 bases outside the gene matches. CDR3 in amino acids: CASSLTGVYGYTF. The CDR3 DNA is TGTGCCAGCAGTCTCACAGGGGTCTATGGCTACACCTTC.

V is TRBV30 and J is TRBJ2-2; 7 nucleotides align to TRBD2. Germline CDR1 and CDR2: GTSNPN and SVGIG (reference sequence). With 5 bases clipped from V and 4 bases from J, the junction kept 1 base outside the gene matches. This CDR3 contains 12 residues. CDR3 loop: CAWGTITGELFF. In nucleotides, the CDR3 is TGTGCCTGGGGGACTATCACCGGGGAGCTGTTTTTT.

This clonotype was detected only a few times. V and J are TRBV10-3 and TRBJ2-7; a possible D gene is TRBD1 (7 bases). Germline V gene data show CDR1 as ENHRY and CDR2 as SYGVKD. The V gene lost 6 bases and the J gene lost 7 bases, with 16 bases spanning the gap. This CDR3 is 13 amino acids long. CDR3 protein: CAIRAGGNQEQYF. The CDR3 nucleotides are TGTGCCATCAGGGCAGGGGGGAACCAAGAGCAGTACTTC.

In this sample, this clonotype turned up many times. The CDR3 nucleotides are TGTGCCAGCGCCAGAAAAATTGTGGGGGACGAGCAGTACTTC. Residues: CASARKIVGDEQYF. The V gene is TRBV4-2, the J gene TRBJ2-7, with D possibly being TRBD1 or TRBD2 (5 bases each). The length of the CDR3 is 14 residues. In germline, CDR1 is LGHNA, CDR2 YNFKEQ. V dropped 8 bases and J dropped 5 bases, with 19 bases sitting between them.

This clonotype was picked up many times. This chain connects TRBV29-1 to TRBJ2-5; D ambiguous. The CDR3 extends over 12 amino acids. Germline CDR1 is SQVTM and CDR2 is ANQGSEA. V dropped 6 bases and J dropped 2 bases, with 10 bases sitting between them. CDR3 amino acids: CSVRRGQETQYF. In DNA form, the CDR3 reads TGCAGCGTCCGACGTGGACAAGAGACCCAGTACTTC.

The chain recombines TRBV30 with TRBJ2-2; D gene ambiguous. Germline lookup yields CDR1 GTSNPN and CDR2 SVGIG (reference sequence). V was shortened by 0 bases and J by 6 bases, with 8 bases between the two germline ends. This CDR3 has 13 residues. The DNA of the CDR3 is TGTGCCTGGAGTGTACGAGGCCCCGGGGAGCTGTTTTTT. Translating it yields CAWSVRGPGELFF.

This clonotype was seen repeatedly, ten times or more. The chain has TRBV6-2 or TRBV6-3 and TRBJ1-6; D is unresolved. The CDR3 is made up of 15 amino acids. With 0 bases removed from V and 9 bases from J, the gap between germline ends came to 12 bases. Germline-derived CDR1 and CDR2 are MNHEY and SVGEGT. CDR3 nucleotide sequence: TGTGCCAGCAGTTACTCCTCAGCCACGGGTTCACCCCTCCACTTT. This encodes CASSYSSATGSPLHF.

This clonotype appeared many times. V is TRBV3-1 and J is TRBJ1-2, with D unresolved. Per the germline V gene, CDR1 is LGHDT and CDR2 is YNNKEL (reference sequence). V shed 4 bases and J shed 4 bases, with 22 bases lying between them. The CDR3 spans 17 residues. CDR3 residues: CASSPYITAHQPYGYTF. The DNA for the CDR3 is TGTGCCAGCAGCCCCTACATCACAGCCCATCAGCCCTATGGCTACACCTTC.

V and J are TRBV29-1 and TRBJ2-7; TRBD2 aligns across 8 bases. CDR1 is SQVTM, CDR2 ANQGSEA, per germline. There are 16 residues in the CDR3. The trim removed 2 bases at V and 5 bases at J, leaving 14 bases unmatched. In nucleotides, the CDR3 is TGCAGCGTTGAACGCGGAGTAGCGGGGTTGATCCACGAGCAGTACTTC. Encoded protein: CSVERGVAGLIHEQYF.

This clonotype has at least ten counts. The J gene is TRBJ2-3, the V gene TRBV4-3; D is possibly TRBD1 (5 bases). This CDR3 region has 15 residues. With 1 base removed from V and 3 bases from J, the gap between germline ends came to 11 bases. Germline V gene sequence: CDR1 LGHNA, CDR2 YSLEER. CDR3 DNA: TGCGCCAGCAGCCAAGGGGCAGGGTTGACAGATACGCAGTATTTT. It specifies CASSQGAGLTDTQYF.

The chain couples TRBV4-2 to TRBJ2-5, with 8 bases aligning to TRBD2. The ends lost 4 bases at V and 1 base at J; junction bases unmatched: 8. The CDR3 covers 16 residues. Germline CDR1 and CDR2: LGHNA and YNFKEQ. CDR3 protein: CASSPAYGRVQETQYF. DNA for the CDR3: TGTGCCAGCAGCCCCGCGTACGGGAGGGTCCAAGAGACCCAGTACTTC.

J is TRBJ2-3 and V is TRBV12-3 or TRBV12-4, with 9 bases lining up with TRBD1. With 5 bases clipped from V and 2 bases from J, the junction kept 5 bases outside the gene matches. The CDR3 is 15 amino acids. The CDR3 DNA reads TGTGCCAGCAGTACCCGGGACAGGGACACAGATACGCAGTATTTT. It yields the protein CASSTRDRDTDTQYF.

There are many counts of this clonotype. This sequence joins TRBV9 and TRBJ2-1; possibly TRBD2 for D (7 bases). The CDR3 sequence is 15 residues long. V was trimmed by 0 bases and J by 3 bases, leaving 10 bases between them. Germline V gene sequence: CDR1 SGDLS, CDR2 YYNGEE. CDR3 sequence (DNA): TGTGCCAGCAGCGTAGAGGGAGGGGGCTACAATGAGCAGTTCTTC. Protein sequence: CASSVEGGGYNEQFF.

This clonotype was picked up many times. This sequence joins TRBV10-3 and TRBJ1-4; 8 bases are a match to TRBD1. V was clipped by 6 bases and J by 8 bases; unmatched bases: 8. The CDR3 has 14 amino acids. CDR1 is ENHRY and CDR2 is SYGVKD in the germline V gene. The CDR3 DNA sequence: TGTGCCATCAGCGCACTGGGACAGGAGGAAAAACTGTTTTTT. It encodes CAISALGQEEKLFF.

The chain combines TRBV7-2 with TRBJ2-1, with 12 bases lining up with TRBD2. CDR1 and CDR2 from the germline V gene are SGHTA and FQGNSA. The CDR3 has 15 residues. V lost 5 bases and J lost 3; bases outside the gene matches: 2. The CDR3 spells CASSVTSGGYNEQFF. The CDR3 DNA sequence: TGTGCCAGCAGCGTGACTAGCGGGGGCTACAATGAGCAGTTCTTC.

This clonotype occurred many times. CDR3 bases: TGCGCCAGCAGCTTGGATGGGAGCTCCTACAATGAGCAGTTCTTC. It is translated as CASSLDGSSYNEQFF. J is TRBJ2-1 and V is TRBV5-1; D possibly corresponds to TRBD2 (5 bases). Germline CDR1 and CDR2: SGHRS and YFSETQ. Deletions cut 0 bases from V and 0 bases from J, with 7 bases between. CDR3 length: 15 amino acids.

The CDR3 protein is CSVAPRWGRGYGYTF. The CDR3 region has the DNA TGCAGCGTTGCCCCCAGGTGGGGCAGGGGATATGGCTACACCTTC. The gene calls are TRBV29-1 and TRBJ1-2; possibly TRBD1 for D (6 bases). The V and J ends lost 4 bases and 5 bases respectively, with 20 bases between them. The CDR3 loop spans 15 amino acids. CDR1 and CDR2 from the germline V gene are SQVTM and ANQGSEA.

The chain joins TRBV4-1 to TRBJ2-5; D possibly corresponds to TRBD1 (6 bases). CDR1 and CDR2 from the germline V gene are MGHRA and YSYEKL. V dropped 0 bases and J dropped 3 bases, with 11 bases sitting between them. The CDR3 covers 15 residues. CDR3 coding DNA: TGCGCCAGCAGCCAAGACGACAGGAGTGAAGAGACCCAGTACTTC. Encoded protein: CASSQDDRSEETQYF.

This clonotype was detected a few times. J is TRBJ2-5 and V is TRBV25-1, with D maybe TRBD1 (6 bases). Trimming pared 6 bases from V and 6 bases from J, leaving 11 bases between. This CDR3 is built from 12 residues. CDR1 is MGHDK and CDR2 is SYGVNS in the germline V gene. CDR3 loop: CASSTGMKTQYF. As DNA, the CDR3 is TGTGCCAGCAGCACAGGGATGAAGACCCAGTACTTC. Looking up the rest from reference TRBV25-1 and TRBJ2-5 gives the full variable domain: EADIYQTPRYLVIGTGKKITLECSQTMGHDKMYWYQQDPGMELHLIHYSYGVNSTEKGDLSSESTVSRIRTEHFPLTLESARPSHTSQYLCASSTGMKTQYFGPGTRLLVL.